This is a list of T cell receptor beta chains from one sample in a study of cytomegalovirus exposure and HLA in healthy donors. Sequenced by immunoSEQ multiplex PCR; TCRdb stores in-frame clones only, minus some. Here the sample spans a few hundred thousand clones, 70% to 85% being singletons. Specimen: PBMCs. These receptors were collected from a woman aged 55-70 years in good health and CMV-seropositive. The CDR3 runs from the conserved cysteine through the conserved F or W. Each record gives: D gene, V gene, J gene, clone size, CDR3 protein, CDR3 DNA. A D gene is named only where the DNA matches it firmly. The size of a clone is reported for some rows only, either as once, few or many, or as a class for expanded clones.

TRBD1,TRBV7-2,TRBJ2-5,few,CASRPTGGRETQYF,TGTGCCAGCAGGCCGACAGGGGGTCGGGAGACCCAGTACTTC
TRBD2,TRBV19,TRBJ2-7,-,CASSMTSGYEQYF,TGTGCCAGTAGTATGACTAGCGGCTACGAGCAGTACTTC
TRBD1,TRBV6-4,TRBJ2-2,once,CASSARQGANTGELFF,TGTGCCAGCAGTGCCCGACAGGGAGCCAACACCGGGGAGCTGTTTTTT
TRBD1,TRBV6-5,TRBJ1-2,few,CASSYRPTGGSYGYTF,TGTGCCAGCAGTTACCGCCCGACAGGGGGAAGCTATGGCTACACCTTC
TRBD1,TRBV5-1,TRBJ1-3,-,CASSLASTGDSGNTIYF,TGCGCCAGCAGCTTGGCATCAACAGGGGACTCTGGAAACACCATATATTTT
TRBD2,TRBV6-5,TRBJ2-7,-,CASSGVAGTYEQYF,TGTGCCAGCAGCGGGGTAGCGGGGACTTACGAGCAGTACTTC
-,TRBV15,TRBJ1-2,-,CATSGEGVDYGYTF,TGTGCCACCAGCGGGGAGGGGGTAGACTATGGCTACACCTTC
-,TRBV7-2,TRBJ2-7,-,CASSLRRFYEQYF,TGTGCCAGCAGCTTAAGGAGGTTTTACGAGCAGTACTTC
-,TRBV28,TRBJ2-7,-,CASSWGTSYEQYF,TGTGCCAGCAGTTGGGGGACATCCTACGAGCAGTACTTC
-,TRBV27,TRBJ1-3,-,CASKLLGGDGNTIYF,TGTGCCAGCAAGTTGCTTGGGGGCGACGGAAACACCATATATTTT
TRBD1,TRBV6-5,TRBJ1-1,-,CASSTGGVSTEAFF,TGTGCCAGCAGCACAGGGGGGGTGAGCACTGAAGCTTTCTTT
TRBD2,TRBV28,TRBJ2-7,-,CASTSAGTSYEQYF,TGTGCCAGCACCTCAGCGGGGACCTCCTACGAGCAGTACTTC
-,TRBV6-5,TRBJ1-4,-,CASPYEKLFF,TGTGCCAGCCCCTATGAAAAACTGTTTTTT
-,TRBV7-6,TRBJ2-5,few,CASGPQAGAQETQYF,TGTGCCAGCGGCCCGCAGGCGGGGGCGCAGGAGACCCAGTACTTC
-,TRBV30,TRBJ2-2,-,CAWSLAPGELFF,TGTGCCTGGAGTCTAGCTCCCGGGGAGCTGTTTTTT
-,TRBV5-1,TRBJ2-2,-,CASSDGLNTGELFF,TGCGCCAGCAGTGACGGACTGAACACCGGGGAGCTGTTTTTT
-,TRBV7-2,TRBJ1-1,-,CASSLAGPDTEAFF,TGTGCCAGCAGCTTAGCGGGCCCAGACACTGAAGCTTTCTTT
-,TRBV7-3,TRBJ2-2,-,CASSRRAGELFF,TGTGCCAGCAGCCGCCGGGCCGGGGAGCTGTTTTTT
-,TRBV6-1,TRBJ1-1,-,CASEGGHTEAFF,TGTGCCAGTGAGGGGGGGCACACTGAAGCTTTCTTT
-,TRBV30,TRBJ2-7,-,CAWTSTGSYGQYF,TGTGCCTGGACCTCGACCGGGTCATACGGGCAGTACTTC
-,TRBV4-2,TRBJ1-3,-,CASSQAVGNTIYF,TGTGCCAGCAGCCAAGCGGTCGGAAACACCATATATTTT
-,TRBV28,TRBJ1-1,-,CASSQYRDPSTPEAFF,TGTGCCAGCAGTCAGTACAGGGACCCTTCCACGCCCGAAGCTTTCTTT
TRBD2,TRBV5-1,TRBJ2-5,-,CASRPGEAGGETQYF,TGCGCCAGCAGGCCCGGAGAGGCGGGGGGAGAGACCCAGTACTTC